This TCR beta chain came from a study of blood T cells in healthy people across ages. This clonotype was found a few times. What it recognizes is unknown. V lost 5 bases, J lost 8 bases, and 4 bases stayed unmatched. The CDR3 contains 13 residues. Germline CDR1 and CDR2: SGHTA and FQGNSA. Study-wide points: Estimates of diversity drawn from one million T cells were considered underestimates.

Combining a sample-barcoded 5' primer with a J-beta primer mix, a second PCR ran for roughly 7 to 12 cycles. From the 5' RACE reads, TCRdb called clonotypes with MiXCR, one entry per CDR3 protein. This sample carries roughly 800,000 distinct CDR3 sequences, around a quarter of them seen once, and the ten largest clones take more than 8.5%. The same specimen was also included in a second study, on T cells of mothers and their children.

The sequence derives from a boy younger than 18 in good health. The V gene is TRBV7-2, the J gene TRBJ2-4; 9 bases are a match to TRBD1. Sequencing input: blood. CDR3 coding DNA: TGTGCCAGCAGCCCCGACAGGGGGTACATTCAGTACTTC. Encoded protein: CASSPDRGYIQYF.